The present entry profiles one TCR beta chain with its context. Antigen unknown. This sample stems from a study of response to subunit inactivated influenza vaccine. Study-wide results and caveats: It was the authors' suggestion that each seasonal influenza vaccination recruits few new T cells.

Using its own MiXCR run on the RT-PCR reads, TCRdb lists one record per CDR3 protein. The sample holds under 200,000 distinct CDR3 sequences, 9.5% to 13% seen once. From germline, CDR1 is MDHEN and CDR2 SYDVKM. The V end was cut by 2 bases, the J end by 3 bases, with 8 bases between. The CDR3 has 13 residues. The TCR originated in a man aged 45-65 years who received an inactivated influenza vaccine. This chain uses TRBV28 with TRBJ2-7; no reliable D call. The source was non-naive T cells sorted from PBMCs, collected 40 to 50 days after vaccination. CDR3 sequence: CASSLPANYEQYF. The CDR3 bases are TGTGCCAGCAGTTTACCCGCAAACTACGAGCAGTACTTC. Full variable domain (rest looked up from reference TRBV28 and TRBJ2-7): DVKVTQSSRYLVKRTGEKVFLECVQDMDHENMFWYRQDPGLGLRLIYFSYDVKMKEKGDIPEGYSVSREKKERFSLILESASTNQTSMYLCASSLPANYEQYFGPGTRLTVT.